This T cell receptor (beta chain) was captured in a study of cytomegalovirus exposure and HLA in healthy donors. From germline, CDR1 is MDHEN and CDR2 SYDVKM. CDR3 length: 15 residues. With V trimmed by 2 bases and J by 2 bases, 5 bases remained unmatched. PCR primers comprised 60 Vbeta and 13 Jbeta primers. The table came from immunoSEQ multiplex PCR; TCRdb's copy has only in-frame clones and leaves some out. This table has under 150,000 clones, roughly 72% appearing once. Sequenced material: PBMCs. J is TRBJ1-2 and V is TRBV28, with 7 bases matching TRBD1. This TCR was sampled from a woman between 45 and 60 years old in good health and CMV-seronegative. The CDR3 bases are TGTGCCAGCAGTTTACAGGGGGTGGCAAACTATGGCTACACCTTC. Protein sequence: CASSLQGVANYGYTF.